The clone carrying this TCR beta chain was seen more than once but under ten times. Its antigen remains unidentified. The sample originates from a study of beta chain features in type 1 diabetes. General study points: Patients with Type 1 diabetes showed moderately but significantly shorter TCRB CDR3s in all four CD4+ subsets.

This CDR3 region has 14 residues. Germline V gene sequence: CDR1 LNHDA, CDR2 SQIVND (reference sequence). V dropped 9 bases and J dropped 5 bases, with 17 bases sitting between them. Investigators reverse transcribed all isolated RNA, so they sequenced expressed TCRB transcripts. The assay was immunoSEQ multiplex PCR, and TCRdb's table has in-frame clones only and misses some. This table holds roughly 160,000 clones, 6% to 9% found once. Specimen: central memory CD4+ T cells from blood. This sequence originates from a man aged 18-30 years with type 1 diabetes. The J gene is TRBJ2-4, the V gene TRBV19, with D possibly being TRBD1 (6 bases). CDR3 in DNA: TGTGCCAGCTCCCCTAACAGGGTTCAAAACATTCAGTACTTC. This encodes CASSPNRVQNIQYF.